The next 17 T cell receptor beta chains were all read from a single sample in a study of cytomegalovirus exposure and HLA in healthy donors (dated by TCRdb to 2017 to 2019). The method was the immunoSEQ multiplex PCR assay. For the multiplex PCR, a mixture combining 60 forward primers for TCR Vbeta segments and 13 reverse primers for TCR Jbeta segments was used. TCRdb limited this immuneACCESS table to in-frame rearrangements with V and J called. A share of clones is missing; checked studies link under half to unresolved V genes, and the rest is unexplained. This sample's table contains 34,000 or so clones. In total, the top ten clones hold 4.5% to 5.5% of the sample. Material for sequencing was PBMCs. The receptors were sampled from a female donor in good health and CMV-seronegative.

V and J are TRBV5-1 and TRBJ2-2, with 12 positions matching TRBD1. Germline-derived CDR1 and CDR2 are SGHRS and YFSETQ. J was trimmed by 4 bases and V by 4 bases; bases with no gene match: 8. There are 17 residues in the CDR3. CDR3 DNA sequence: TGCGCCAGCAGCCGGGGGACAGGGGGCTATAGCACCGGGGAGCTGTTTTTT. Encoded protein: CASSRGTGGYSTGELFF.

The chain couples TRBV5-1 to TRBJ2-7; D remains unclear. Germline CDR1 and CDR2: SGHRS and YFSETQ. V was clipped by 0 bases and J by 6 bases, with 13 bases between them. CDR3 size: 14 residues. CDR3 bases: TGCGCCAGCAGCTTGGTATCGGGTGGGTTCGAGCAGTACTTC. Its protein product is CASSLVSGGFEQYF.

The genes are TRBV6-5 and TRBJ1-6; TRBD1 matches 7 bases. This CDR3 contains 15 residues. V was clipped by 4 bases and J by 4 bases; unmatched bases: 4. The germline V gene encodes CDR1 MNHEY and CDR2 SVGAGI. This CDR3 reads CASSSGTAYNSPLHF. Here the CDR3 DNA reads TGTGCCAGCAGTTCTGGGACAGCTTATAATTCACCCCTCCACTTT.

This chain uses TRBV12-5 with TRBJ2-5; 9 bases line up with TRBD2. This CDR3 is 14 amino acids long. Germline V CDR1 and CDR2: LGHNT, FRNRAP. V lost 3 bases to trimming and J lost 5 bases; unmatched junction nucleotides: 4. The CDR3 loop reads CASGLRLAGETQYF. DNA of the CDR3: TGTGCTAGTGGTTTACGGCTAGCGGGGGAGACCCAGTACTTC.

The chain couples TRBV25-1 to TRBJ1-1; 8 nucleotides line up with TRBD1. CDR3 size: 18 residues. Unmatched junction bases numbered 17, after V lost 3 bases and J lost 5 bases. Germline V lookup: CDR1 MGHDK, CDR2 SYGVNS. The CDR3 coding sequence is TGTGCCAGCAGTGATCACAGGGGGGGCAGTCGCGGTGGGACTGAAGCTTTCTTT. It is translated as CASSDHRGGSRGGTEAFF.

The CDR3: CASSVYGTGGSLSGNTIYF. The CDR3 nucleotides are TGTGCCAGCAGCGTATACGGGACAGGGGGCTCGCTCTCTGGAAACACCATATATTTT. J is TRBJ1-3 and V is TRBV9; 12 nucleotides line up with TRBD1. After removal of 1 base from V and 0 bases from J, the junction contained 8 bases not matched to a gene. Germline lookup yields CDR1 SGDLS and CDR2 YYNGEE. This CDR3 is 19 amino acids long.

The J gene is TRBJ2-7, the V gene TRBV19; no firm D call. V was clipped by 3 bases and J by 0 bases, with 9 bases between them. This CDR3 region has 14 residues. Germline V lookup: CDR1 LNHDA, CDR2 SQIVND (reference sequence). DNA for the CDR3: TGTGCCAGTAGTATTGAGAGAGGCTCCTACGAGCAGTACTTC. This codes for CASSIERGSYEQYF.

The V gene is TRBV27, the J gene TRBJ2-1; TRBD2 aligns across 7 bases. Germline V gene sequence: CDR1 MNHEY, CDR2 SMNVEV (reference sequence). The trim removed 5 bases at V and 0 bases at J, leaving 7 bases unmatched. The CDR3 contains 16 residues. This chain's CDR3 is CASSPLAEYSYNEQFF. The CDR3 DNA follows: TGTGCCAGCAGTCCTCTAGCGGAATACTCCTACAATGAGCAGTTCTTC.

V usage is TRBV15 and J usage is TRBJ1-1; D gene ambiguous. Per germline, CDR1 LNHNV and CDR2 YYDKDF (reference sequence). The germline V and J ends were trimmed by 4 bases and 4 bases, with 7 bases remaining between them. The CDR3 has 12 amino acids. As DNA, the CDR3 is TGTGCCACCAGCACTACGGGCACTGAAGCTTTCTTT. Amino acid sequence: CATSTTGTEAFF.

The chain recombines TRBV18 with TRBJ2-3; 7 bases match TRBD1. CDR1 and CDR2 (germline): KGHSH, LQKENI. The CDR3 runs 15 residues. V trimming: 3 bases; J trimming: 1 base; junction bases outside the gene matches: 4. The CDR3 DNA sequence: TGTGCCAGCTCACCTTCAGGGGGAGGCACAGATACGCAGTATTTT. It yields the protein CASSPSGGGTDTQYF.

This chain connects TRBV19 to TRBJ1-6; D is perhaps TRBD1 (6 bases). V was trimmed by 6 bases and J by 12 bases, leaving 9 bases between them. The CDR3 sequence is 11 residues long. The germline V gene has CDR1 LNHDA and CDR2 SQIVND (reference sequence). The CDR3 DNA is TGTGCCAGTAGGTTACAGGGACCCCTCCACTTT. As protein: CASRLQGPLHF.

The genes are TRBV7-8 and TRBJ2-2; 9 nucleotides match TRBD2. There are 17 residues in the CDR3. Germline values: CDR1 SGHVS, CDR2 FQNEAQ. Germline trimming cut 5 bases from V and 6 bases from J; bases unmatched to any gene: 13. The chain's CDR3 is CASSQGLRGGKAGELFF. In DNA form, the CDR3 reads TGTGCCAGCAGCCAAGGGTTGCGGGGGGGTAAGGCCGGGGAGCTGTTTTTT.

The CDR3 DNA is TGTGCCAGCAGTGATATCCAGGGGGCAACTAATGAAAAACTGTTTTTT. It yields the protein CASSDIQGATNEKLFF. The chain combines TRBV6-1 with TRBJ1-4; TRBD1 agrees at 7 bases. J gave up 0 bases and V 3 bases, and 4 bases lay outside the gene matches. This CDR3 has 16 residues. From germline, CDR1 is MNHNS and CDR2 SASEGT.

J is TRBJ1-1 and V is TRBV15; 10 bases are shared with TRBD1. Germline trimming cut 0 bases from V and 8 bases from J; bases unmatched to any gene: 6. From germline, CDR1 is LNHNV and CDR2 YYDKDF (reference sequence). CDR3 length: 15 residues. The CDR3 here is CATSRDRQGAAEAFF. The DNA of the CDR3 is TGTGCCACCAGCAGAGATAGACAGGGGGCAGCCGAAGCTTTCTTT.

According to its frequency, this clone is medium-sized. The chain joins TRBV6-1 to TRBJ1-2; perhaps TRBD1 as D (6 bases). This CDR3 comprises 13 residues. The germline V gene encodes CDR1 MNHNS and CDR2 SASEGT. V was shortened by 4 bases and J by 0 bases, with 6 bases between the two germline ends. The CDR3 is CASSGTANYGYTF. The DNA for the CDR3 is TGTGCCAGCAGTGGGACAGCTAACTATGGCTACACCTTC.

V is TRBV19 and J is TRBJ2-1; TRBD2 aligns across 9 bases. The CDR3 contains 19 residues. J was trimmed by 6 bases and V by 4 bases; bases with no gene match: 19. The germline gives CDR1 LNHDA, CDR2 SQIVND (reference sequence). In DNA, the CDR3 is TGTGCCAGTAGTACCATCGGCGGGGGGGCGAAGGGAACTACCAATGAGCAGTTCTTC. As protein: CASSTIGGGAKGTTNEQFF. Supplemented by reference TRBV19 and TRBJ2-1, the full variable domain reads DGGITQSPKYLFRKEGQNVTLSCEQNLNHDAMYWYRQDPGQGLRLIYYSQIVNDFQKGDIAEGYSVSREKKESFPLTVTSAQKNPTAFYLCASSTIGGGAKGTTNEQFFGPGTRLTVL.

The chain combines TRBV14 with TRBJ1-2; D may be TRBD1 (5 bases). CDR1 is SGHDN, CDR2 FVKESK, per germline. The CDR3 loop spans 14 amino acids. The V end was cut by 1 base, the J end by 4 bases, with 10 bases between. The CDR3: CASSQGRGGYGYTF. DNA of the CDR3: TGTGCCAGCAGCCAAGGAAGGGGTGGCTATGGCTACACCTTC.